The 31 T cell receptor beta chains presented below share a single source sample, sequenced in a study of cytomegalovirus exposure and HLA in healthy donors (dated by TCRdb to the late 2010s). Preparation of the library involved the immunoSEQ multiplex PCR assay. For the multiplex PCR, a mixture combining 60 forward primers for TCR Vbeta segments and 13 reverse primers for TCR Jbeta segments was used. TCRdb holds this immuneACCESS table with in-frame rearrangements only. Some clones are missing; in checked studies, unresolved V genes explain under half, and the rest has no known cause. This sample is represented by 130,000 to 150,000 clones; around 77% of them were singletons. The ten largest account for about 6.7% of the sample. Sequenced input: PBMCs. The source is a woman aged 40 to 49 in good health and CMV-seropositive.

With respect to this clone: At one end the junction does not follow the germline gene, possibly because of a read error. CDR3 sequence (DNA): TGTGCCAGCAGAGGACCAGGGAGGGAGAACACCGGGGGGCTGTTTTTT. Translated: CASRGPGRENTGGLFF. The gene calls are TRBV2 and TRBJ2-2; 7 nucleotides align to TRBD2. This CDR3 has 16 amino acids. Germline CDR1 is SNHLY and CDR2 is FYNNEI.

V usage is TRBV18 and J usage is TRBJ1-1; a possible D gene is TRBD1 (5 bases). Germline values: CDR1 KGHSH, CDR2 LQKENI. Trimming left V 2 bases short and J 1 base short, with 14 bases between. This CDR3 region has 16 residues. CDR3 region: CASSPFGGAKNTEAFF. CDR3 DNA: TGTGCCAGCTCACCATTTGGAGGGGCTAAGAACACTGAAGCTTTCTTT. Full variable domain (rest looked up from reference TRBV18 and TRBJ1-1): NAGVMQNPRHLVRRRGQEARLRCSPMKGHSHVYWYRQLPEEGLKFMVYLQKENIIDESGMPKERFSAEFPKEGPSILRIQQVVRGDSAAYFCASSPFGGAKNTEAFFGQGTRLTVV.

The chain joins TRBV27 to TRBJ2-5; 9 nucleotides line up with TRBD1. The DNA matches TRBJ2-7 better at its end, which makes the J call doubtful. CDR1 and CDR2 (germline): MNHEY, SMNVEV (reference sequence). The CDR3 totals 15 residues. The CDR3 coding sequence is TGTGCCAGCAGTTTATCCGACAGGGGGGGCTACGAGCAGTACTTC. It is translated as CASSLSDRGGYEQYF.

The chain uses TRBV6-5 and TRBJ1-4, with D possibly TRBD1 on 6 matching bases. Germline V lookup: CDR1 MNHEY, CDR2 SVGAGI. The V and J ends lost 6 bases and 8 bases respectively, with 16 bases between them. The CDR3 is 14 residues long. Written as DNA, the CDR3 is TGTGCCAGCAGCCTAGGGGGTGTGGGCGAAAAACTGTTTTTT. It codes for CASSLGGVGEKLFF.

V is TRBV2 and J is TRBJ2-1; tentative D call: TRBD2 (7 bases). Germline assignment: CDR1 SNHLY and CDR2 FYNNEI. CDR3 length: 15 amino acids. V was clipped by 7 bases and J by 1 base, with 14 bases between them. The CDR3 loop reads CASTSGGFSYNEQFF. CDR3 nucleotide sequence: TGTGCCAGCACCTCGGGGGGCTTTTCCTACAATGAGCAGTTCTTC.

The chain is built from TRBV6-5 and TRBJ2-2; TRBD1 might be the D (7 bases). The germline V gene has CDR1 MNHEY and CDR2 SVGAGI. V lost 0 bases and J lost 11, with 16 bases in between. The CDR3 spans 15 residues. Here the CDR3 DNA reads TGTGCCAGCAGTTACTCTGAGACAGGGACTTACGAGCTGTTTTTT. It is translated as CASSYSETGTYELFF.

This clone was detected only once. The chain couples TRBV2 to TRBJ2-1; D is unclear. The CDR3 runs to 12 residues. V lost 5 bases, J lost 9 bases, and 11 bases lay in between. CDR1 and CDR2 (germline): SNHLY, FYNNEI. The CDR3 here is CASSSDFGEQFF. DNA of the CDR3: TGTGCCAGCAGTTCTGACTTCGGTGAGCAGTTCTTC.

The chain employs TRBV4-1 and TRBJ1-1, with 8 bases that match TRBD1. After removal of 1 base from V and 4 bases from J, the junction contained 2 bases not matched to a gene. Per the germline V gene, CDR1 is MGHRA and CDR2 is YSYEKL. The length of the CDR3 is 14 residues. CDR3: CASSQGDRSTEAFF. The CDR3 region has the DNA TGCGCCAGCAGCCAAGGGGACAGGAGCACTGAAGCTTTCTTT.

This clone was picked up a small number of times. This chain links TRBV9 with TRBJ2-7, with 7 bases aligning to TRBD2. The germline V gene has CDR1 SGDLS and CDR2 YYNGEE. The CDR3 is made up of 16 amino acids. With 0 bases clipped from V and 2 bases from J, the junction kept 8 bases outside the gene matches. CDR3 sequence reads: CASSVAPQAGAYEQYF. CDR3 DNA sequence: TGTGCCAGCAGCGTAGCCCCTCAGGCGGGAGCCTACGAGCAGTACTTC.

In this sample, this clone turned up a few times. The CDR3 loop is CASSTGAGGVHTEAFF. The CDR3 DNA reads as TGCGCCAGCAGCACCGGGGCCGGAGGGGTTCACACTGAAGCTTTCTTT. The chain links TRBV5-1 to TRBJ1-1, with a tentative D call TRBD1 (5 bases). Germline V CDR1 and CDR2: SGHRS, YFSETQ. This CDR3 comprises 16 residues. Trimming took 4 bases from V and 3 from J, leaving 19 bases between them. Supplemented by reference TRBV5-1 and TRBJ1-1, the full variable domain reads KAGVTQTPRYLIKTRGQQVTLSCSPISGHRSVSWYQQTPGQGLQFLFEYFSETQRNKGNFPGRFSGRQFSNSRSEMNVSTLELGDSALYLCASSTGAGGVHTEAFFGQGTRLTVV.

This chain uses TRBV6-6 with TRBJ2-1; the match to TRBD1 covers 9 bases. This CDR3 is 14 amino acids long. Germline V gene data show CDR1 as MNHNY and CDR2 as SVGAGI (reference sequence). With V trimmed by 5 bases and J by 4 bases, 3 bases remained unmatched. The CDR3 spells CASSLGTGYNEQFF. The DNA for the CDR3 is TGTGCCAGCAGTCTCGGGACAGGGTACAATGAGCAGTTCTTC.

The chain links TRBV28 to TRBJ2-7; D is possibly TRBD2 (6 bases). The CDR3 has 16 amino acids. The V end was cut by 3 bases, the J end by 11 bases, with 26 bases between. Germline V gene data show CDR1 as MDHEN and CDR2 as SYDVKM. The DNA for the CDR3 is TGTGCCAGCAGTTTTTTTAGGGATCTGGGTAGCGGCGTGGAGTACTTC. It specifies CASSFFRDLGSGVEYF.

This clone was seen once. The CDR3 sequence is CASTLQQGAYGYTF. Written as DNA, the CDR3 is TGTGCCAGCACCCTACAACAGGGGGCCTATGGCTACACCTTC. V is TRBV28 and J is TRBJ1-2, with TRBD1 matching 9 bases. The V and J ends lost 7 bases and 4 bases, in that order; junction bases with no gene match: 7. Germline V CDR1 and CDR2: MDHEN, SYDVKM. The CDR3 has 14 residues.

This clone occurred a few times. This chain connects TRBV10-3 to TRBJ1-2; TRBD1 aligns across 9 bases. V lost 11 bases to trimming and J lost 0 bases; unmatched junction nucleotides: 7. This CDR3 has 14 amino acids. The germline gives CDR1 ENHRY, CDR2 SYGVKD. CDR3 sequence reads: CASLTGGSNYGYTF. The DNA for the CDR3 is TGTGCCTCTCTCACAGGGGGCTCTAACTATGGCTACACCTTC.

The CDR3 is CASSQREEETQYF. CDR3 nucleotides: TGCGCCAGCAGCCAACGAGAAGAAGAGACCCAGTACTTC. The chain employs TRBV4-1 and TRBJ2-5; D gene ambiguous. Trimming took 2 bases from V and 3 from J, leaving 7 bases between them. The CDR3 is 13 residues long. Germline lookup yields CDR1 MGHRA and CDR2 YSYEKL.

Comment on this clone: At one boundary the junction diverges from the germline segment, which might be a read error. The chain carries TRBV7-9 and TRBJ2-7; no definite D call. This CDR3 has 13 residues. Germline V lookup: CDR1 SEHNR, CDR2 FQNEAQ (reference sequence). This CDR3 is CSSSLGSSYEQYF. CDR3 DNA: TGTTCCAGCAGCTTGGGCAGCAGTTACGAGCAGTACTTC.

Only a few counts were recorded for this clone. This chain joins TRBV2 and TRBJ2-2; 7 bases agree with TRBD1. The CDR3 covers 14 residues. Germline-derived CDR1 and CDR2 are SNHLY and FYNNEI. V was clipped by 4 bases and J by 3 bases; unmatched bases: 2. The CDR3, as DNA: TGTGCCAGCAGTGCGGGACAGCACACCGGGGAGCTGTTTTTT. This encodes CASSAGQHTGELFF.

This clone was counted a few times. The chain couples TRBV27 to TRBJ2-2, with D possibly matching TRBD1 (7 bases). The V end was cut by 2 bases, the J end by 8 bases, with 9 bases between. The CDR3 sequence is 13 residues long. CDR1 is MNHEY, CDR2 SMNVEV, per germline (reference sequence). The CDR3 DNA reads TGTGCCAGCAGTTTACAGGGGGGTGGGGAGCTGTTTTTT. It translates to CASSLQGGGELFF.

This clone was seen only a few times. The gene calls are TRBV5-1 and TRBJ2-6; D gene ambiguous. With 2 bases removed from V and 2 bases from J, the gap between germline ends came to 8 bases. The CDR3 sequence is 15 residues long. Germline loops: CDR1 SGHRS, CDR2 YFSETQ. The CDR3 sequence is CASSFPSPGANVLTF. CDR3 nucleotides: TGCGCCAGCAGCTTTCCGAGTCCTGGGGCCAACGTCCTGACTTTC.

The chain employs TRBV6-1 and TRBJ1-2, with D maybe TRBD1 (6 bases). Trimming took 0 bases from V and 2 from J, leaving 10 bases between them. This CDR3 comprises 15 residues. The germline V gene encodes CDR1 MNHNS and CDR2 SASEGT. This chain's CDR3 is CASSEAGGGNYGYTF. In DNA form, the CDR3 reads TGTGCCAGCAGTGAAGCGGGGGGGGGCAACTATGGCTACACCTTC.

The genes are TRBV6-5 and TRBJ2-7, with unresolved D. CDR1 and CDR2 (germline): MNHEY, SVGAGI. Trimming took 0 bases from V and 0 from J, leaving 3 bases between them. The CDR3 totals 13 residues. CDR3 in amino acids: CASSYSLSYEQYF. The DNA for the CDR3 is TGTGCCAGCAGTTACTCTCTCTCCTACGAGCAGTACTTC.

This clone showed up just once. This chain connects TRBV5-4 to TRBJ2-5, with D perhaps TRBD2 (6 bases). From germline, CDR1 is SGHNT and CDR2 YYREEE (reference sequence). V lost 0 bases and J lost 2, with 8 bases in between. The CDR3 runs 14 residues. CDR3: CASSLGLVQETQYF. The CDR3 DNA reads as TGTGCCAGCAGCTTGGGACTAGTGCAAGAGACCCAGTACTTC.

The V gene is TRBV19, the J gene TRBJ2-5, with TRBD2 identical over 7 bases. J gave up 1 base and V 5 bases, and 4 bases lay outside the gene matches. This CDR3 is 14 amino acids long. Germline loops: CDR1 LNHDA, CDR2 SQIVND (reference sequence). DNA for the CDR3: TGTGCCAGTAGTTATAAGCGGGGCCAAGAGACCCAGTACTTC. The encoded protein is CASSYKRGQETQYF.

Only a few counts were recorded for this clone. In nucleotides, the CDR3 is TGTGCCAGCAGCCTGGCCACTGAAGCTTTCTTT. Protein sequence: CASSLATEAFF. The rearrangement joins TRBV7-9 to TRBJ1-1; D gene ambiguous. V lost 5 bases and J lost 4, with 5 bases in between. This CDR3 spans 11 amino acids. Germline assignment: CDR1 SEHNR and CDR2 FQNEAQ (reference sequence).

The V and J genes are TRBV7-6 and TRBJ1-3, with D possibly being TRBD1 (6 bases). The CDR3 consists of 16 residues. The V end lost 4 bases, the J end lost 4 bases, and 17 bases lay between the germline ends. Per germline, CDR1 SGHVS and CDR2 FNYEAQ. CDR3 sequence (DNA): TGTGCCAGCAGCTCGGGAACAGGGAATATCGGAAACACCATATATTTT. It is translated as CASSSGTGNIGNTIYF.

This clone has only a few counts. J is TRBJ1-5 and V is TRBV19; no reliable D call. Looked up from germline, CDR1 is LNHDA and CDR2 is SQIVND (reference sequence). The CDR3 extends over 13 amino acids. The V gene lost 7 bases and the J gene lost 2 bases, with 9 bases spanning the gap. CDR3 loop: CASTVSGNQPQHF. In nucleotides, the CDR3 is TGTGCCAGTACGGTCTCGGGCAATCAGCCCCAGCATTTT.

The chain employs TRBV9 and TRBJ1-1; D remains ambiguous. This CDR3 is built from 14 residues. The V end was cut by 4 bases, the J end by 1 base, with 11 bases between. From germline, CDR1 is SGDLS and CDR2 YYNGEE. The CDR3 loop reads CASSLSHGNTEAFF. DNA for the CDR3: TGTGCCAGCAGCTTGAGCCACGGGAACACTGAAGCTTTCTTT. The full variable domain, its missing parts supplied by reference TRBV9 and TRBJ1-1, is DSGVTQTPKHLITATGQRVTLRCSPRSGDLSVYWYQQSLDQGLQFLIQYYNGEERAKGNILERFSAQQFPDLHSELNLSSLELGDSALYFCASSLSHGNTEAFFGQGTRLTVV.

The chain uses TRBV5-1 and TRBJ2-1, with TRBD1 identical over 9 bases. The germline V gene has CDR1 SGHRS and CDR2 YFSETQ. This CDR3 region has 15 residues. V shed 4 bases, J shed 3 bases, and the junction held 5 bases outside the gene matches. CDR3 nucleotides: TGCGCCAGCAGCCTCCCGGGACAGGGCTACAATGAGCAGTTCTTC. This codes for CASSLPGQGYNEQFF.

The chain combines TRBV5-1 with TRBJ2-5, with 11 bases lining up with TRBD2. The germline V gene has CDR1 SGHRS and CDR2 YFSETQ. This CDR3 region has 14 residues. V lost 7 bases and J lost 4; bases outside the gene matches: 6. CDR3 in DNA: TGCGCCAGCTCTAGCGGGGGGATAGTAGAGACCCAGTACTTC. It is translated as CASSSGGIVETQYF.

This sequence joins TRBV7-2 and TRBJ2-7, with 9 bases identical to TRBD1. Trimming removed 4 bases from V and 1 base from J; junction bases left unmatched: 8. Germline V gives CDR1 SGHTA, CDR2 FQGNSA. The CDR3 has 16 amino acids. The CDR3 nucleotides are TGTGCCAGCAGCTCGGGTCCCGGGACAGGGTCCTACGAGCAGTACTTC. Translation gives CASSSGPGTGSYEQYF. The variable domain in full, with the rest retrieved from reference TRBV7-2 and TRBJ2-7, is GAGVSQSPSNKVTEKGKDVELRCDPISGHTALYWYRQSLGQGLEFLIYFQGNSAPDKSGLPSDRFSAERTGGSVSTLTIQRTQQEDSAVYLCASSSGPGTGSYEQYFGPGTRLTVT.

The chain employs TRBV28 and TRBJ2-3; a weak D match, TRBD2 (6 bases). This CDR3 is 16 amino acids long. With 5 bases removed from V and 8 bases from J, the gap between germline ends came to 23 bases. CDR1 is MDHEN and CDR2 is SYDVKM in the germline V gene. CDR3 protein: CASSERGKKYPATQYF. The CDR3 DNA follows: TGTGCCAGCAGTGAACGGGGGAAAAAGTATCCCGCTACGCAGTATTTT.